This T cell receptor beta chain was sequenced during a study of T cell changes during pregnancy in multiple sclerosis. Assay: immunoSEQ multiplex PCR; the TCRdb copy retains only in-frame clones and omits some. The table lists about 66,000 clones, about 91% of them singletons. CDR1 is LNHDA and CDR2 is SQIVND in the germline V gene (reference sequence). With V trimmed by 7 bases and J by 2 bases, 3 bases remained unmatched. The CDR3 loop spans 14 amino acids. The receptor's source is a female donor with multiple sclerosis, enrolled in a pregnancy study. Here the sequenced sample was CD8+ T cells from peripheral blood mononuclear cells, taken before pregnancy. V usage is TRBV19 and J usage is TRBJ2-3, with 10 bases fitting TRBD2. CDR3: CASTLAGATDTQYF. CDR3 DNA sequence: TGTGCCAGTACTCTAGCGGGGGCCACAGATACGCAGTATTTT.